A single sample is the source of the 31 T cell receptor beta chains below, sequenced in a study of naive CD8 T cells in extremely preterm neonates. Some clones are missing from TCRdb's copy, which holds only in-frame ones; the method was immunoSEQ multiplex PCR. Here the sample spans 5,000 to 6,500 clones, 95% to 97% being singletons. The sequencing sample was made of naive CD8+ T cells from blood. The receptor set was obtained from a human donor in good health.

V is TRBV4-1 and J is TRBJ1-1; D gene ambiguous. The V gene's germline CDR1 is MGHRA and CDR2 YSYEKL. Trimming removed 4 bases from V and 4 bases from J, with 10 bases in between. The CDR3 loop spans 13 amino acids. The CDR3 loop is CASSPASGTEAFF. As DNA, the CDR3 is TGCGCCAGCAGCCCAGCGTCGGGCACTGAAGCTTTCTTT.

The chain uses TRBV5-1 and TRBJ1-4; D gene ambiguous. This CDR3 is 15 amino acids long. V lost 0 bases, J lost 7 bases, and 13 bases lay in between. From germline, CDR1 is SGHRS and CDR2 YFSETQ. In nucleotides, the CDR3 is TGCGCCAGCAGCTTGGGGGCAGTGGTTCGTGAAAAACTGTTTTTT. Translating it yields CASSLGAVVREKLFF.

The CDR3 DNA reads TGTGCCAGTAGTATAACGACAGCACAATACGAGCAGTACTTC. It specifies CASSITTAQYEQYF. The chain carries TRBV19 and TRBJ2-7; tentatively, D is TRBD1 (5 bases). The germline V and J ends were trimmed by 2 bases and 4 bases, with 12 bases remaining between them. This CDR3 has 14 amino acids. In germline, CDR1 is LNHDA, CDR2 SQIVND (reference sequence).

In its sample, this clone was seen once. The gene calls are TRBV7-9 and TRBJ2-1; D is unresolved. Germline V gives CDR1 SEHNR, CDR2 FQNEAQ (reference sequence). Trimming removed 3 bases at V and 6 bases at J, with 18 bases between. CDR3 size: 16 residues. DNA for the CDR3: TGTGCCAGCAGCTTCCCTGACTCTTTCCTGGGCAATGAGCAGTTCTTC. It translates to CASSFPDSFLGNEQFF.

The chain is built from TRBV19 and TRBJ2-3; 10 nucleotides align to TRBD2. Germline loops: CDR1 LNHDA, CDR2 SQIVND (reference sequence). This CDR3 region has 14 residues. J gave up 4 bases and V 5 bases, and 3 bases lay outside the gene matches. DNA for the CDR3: TGTGCCAGTAGTTTAGCGGGGGGTCCAGATACGCAGTATTTT. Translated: CASSLAGGPDTQYF.

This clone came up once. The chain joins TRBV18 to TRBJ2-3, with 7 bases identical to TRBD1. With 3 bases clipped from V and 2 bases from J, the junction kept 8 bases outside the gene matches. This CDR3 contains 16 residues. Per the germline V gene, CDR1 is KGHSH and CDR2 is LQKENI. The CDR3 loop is CASSPYDRVITDTQYF. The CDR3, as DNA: TGTGCCAGCTCACCCTACGACAGGGTGATCACAGATACGCAGTATTTT.

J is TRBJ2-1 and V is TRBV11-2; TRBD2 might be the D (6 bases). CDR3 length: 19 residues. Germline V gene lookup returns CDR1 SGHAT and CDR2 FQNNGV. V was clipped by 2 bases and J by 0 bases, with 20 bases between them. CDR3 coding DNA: TGTGCCAGCAGCTTAACCGCGGGACCCCCCTCGAGCTCCTACAATGAGCAGTTCTTC. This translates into CASSLTAGPPSSSYNEQFF.

The CDR3: CASSLLGVITNTGELFF. The CDR3 DNA reads as TGTGCCAGCAGCTTATTAGGGGTCATTACGAACACCGGGGAGCTGTTTTTT. V usage is TRBV7-9 and J usage is TRBJ2-2, with D tentatively TRBD1 (5 bases). This CDR3 has 17 residues. In germline, CDR1 is SEHNR, CDR2 FQNEAQ (reference sequence). V lost 2 bases to trimming and J lost 0 bases, with 13 bases between them.

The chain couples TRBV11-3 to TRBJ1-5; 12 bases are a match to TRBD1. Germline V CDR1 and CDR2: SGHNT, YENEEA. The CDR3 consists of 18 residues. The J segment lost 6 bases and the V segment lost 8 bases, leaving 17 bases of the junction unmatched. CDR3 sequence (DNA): TGTGCCAGCTTCAAACGGGGACAGGGGGCGATAATCAGTCAGCCCCAGCATTTT. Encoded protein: CASFKRGQGAIISQPQHF.

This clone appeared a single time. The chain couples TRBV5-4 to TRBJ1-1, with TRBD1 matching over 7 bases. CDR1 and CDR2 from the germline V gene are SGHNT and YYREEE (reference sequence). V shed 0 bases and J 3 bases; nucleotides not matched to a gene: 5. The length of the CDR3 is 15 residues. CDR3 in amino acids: CASSLGRGRDTEAFF. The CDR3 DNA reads TGTGCCAGCAGCTTGGGGAGGGGGCGTGACACTGAAGCTTTCTTT.

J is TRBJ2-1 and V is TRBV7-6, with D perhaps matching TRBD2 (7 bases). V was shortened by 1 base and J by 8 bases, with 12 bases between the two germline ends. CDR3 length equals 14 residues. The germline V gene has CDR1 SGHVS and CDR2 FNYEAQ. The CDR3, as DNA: TGTGCCAGCAGCTTAGTGACGGGGGGCCATGAGCAGTTCTTC. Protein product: CASSLVTGGHEQFF. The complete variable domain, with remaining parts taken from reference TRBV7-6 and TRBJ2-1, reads GAGVSQSPRYKVTKRGQDVALRCDPISGHVSLYWYRQALGQGPEFLTYFNYEAQQDKSGLPNDRFSAERPEGSISTLTIQRTEQRDSAMYRCASSLVTGGHEQFFGPGTRLTVL.

The CDR3 nucleotides read TGTGCCAGCAGCAACCTAGACAGGGGCGACAACACTGAAGCTTTCTTT. Amino acid sequence: CASSNLDRGDNTEAFF. The chain has TRBV7-8 and TRBJ1-1; 8 positions agree with TRBD1. Looked up from germline, CDR1 is SGHVS and CDR2 is FQNEAQ. Germline trimming cut 5 bases from V and 2 bases from J; bases unmatched to any gene: 10. The CDR3 extends over 16 amino acids.

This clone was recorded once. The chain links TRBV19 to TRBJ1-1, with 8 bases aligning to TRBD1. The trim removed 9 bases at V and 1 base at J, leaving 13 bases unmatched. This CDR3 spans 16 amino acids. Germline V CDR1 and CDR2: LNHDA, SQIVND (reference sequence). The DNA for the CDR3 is TGTGCCAGAGTAGAGGGGAAGGACAGGGAGAACACTGAAGCTTTCTTT. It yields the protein CARVEGKDRENTEAFF.

CDR3 nucleotide sequence: TGTGCCAGCAGCGTAGCTCGGACAGGTTTCGACACTGAAGCTTTCTTT. Translating it yields CASSVARTGFDTEAFF. The chain combines TRBV9 with TRBJ1-1; 7 bases line up with TRBD1. Trimming removed 0 bases from V and 3 bases from J; junction bases left unmatched: 8. This CDR3 is built from 16 residues. From germline, CDR1 is SGDLS and CDR2 YYNGEE.

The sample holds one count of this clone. The CDR3: CASAVAGGLAGELFF. The CDR3 DNA is TGTGCCAGCGCCGTCGCGGGGGGTTTGGCCGGGGAGCTGTTTTTT. The chain is built from TRBV28 and TRBJ2-2; 8 bases match TRBD2. This CDR3 is 15 amino acids long. V gave up 8 bases and J gave up 6 bases; unmatched junction bases: 11. Germline loops: CDR1 MDHEN, CDR2 SYDVKM.

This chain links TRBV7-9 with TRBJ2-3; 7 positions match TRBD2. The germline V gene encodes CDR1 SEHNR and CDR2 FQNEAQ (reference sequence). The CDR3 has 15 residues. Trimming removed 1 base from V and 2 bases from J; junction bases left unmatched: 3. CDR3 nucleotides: TGTGCCAGCAGCTTAGGACTAGCTGTCACAGATACGCAGTATTTT. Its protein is CASSLGLAVTDTQYF. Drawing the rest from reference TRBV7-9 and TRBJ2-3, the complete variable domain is DTGVSQNPRHKITKRGQNVTFRCDPISEHNRLYWYRQTLGQGPEFLTYFQNEAQLEKSRLLSDRFSAERPKGSFSTLEIQRTEQGDSAMYLCASSLGLAVTDTQYFGPGTRLTVL.

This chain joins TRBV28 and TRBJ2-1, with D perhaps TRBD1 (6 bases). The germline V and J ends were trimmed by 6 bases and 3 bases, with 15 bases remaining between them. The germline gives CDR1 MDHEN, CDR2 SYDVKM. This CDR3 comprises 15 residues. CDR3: CASSLEGGSYNEQFF. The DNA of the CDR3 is TGTGCCAGCAGCCTAGAAGGGGGTAGCTACAATGAGCAGTTCTTC.

CDR3 DNA sequence: TGTGCCAGCAGCGTGGGGCTCGGGGAGCTGTTTTTT. Residues: CASSVGLGELFF. The chain is built from TRBV9 and TRBJ2-2, with D perhaps matching TRBD1 (5 bases). Germline V gives CDR1 SGDLS, CDR2 YYNGEE. This CDR3 region has 12 residues. Trimming took 2 bases from V and 7 from J, leaving 6 bases between them. The full variable domain, with the rest looked up from reference TRBV9 and TRBJ2-2, is DSGVTQTPKHLITATGQRVTLRCSPRSGDLSVYWYQQSLDQGLQFLIQYYNGEERAKGNILERFSAQQFPDLHSELNLSSLELGDSALYFCASSVGLGELFFGEGSRLTVL.

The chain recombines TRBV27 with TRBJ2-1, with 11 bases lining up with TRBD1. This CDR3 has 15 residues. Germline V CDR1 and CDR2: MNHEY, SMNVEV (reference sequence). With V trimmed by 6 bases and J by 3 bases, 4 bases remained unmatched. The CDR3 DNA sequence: TGTGCCAGCAGCATCGGGACAGGGGGCTACAATGAGCAGTTCTTC. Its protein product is CASSIGTGGYNEQFF.

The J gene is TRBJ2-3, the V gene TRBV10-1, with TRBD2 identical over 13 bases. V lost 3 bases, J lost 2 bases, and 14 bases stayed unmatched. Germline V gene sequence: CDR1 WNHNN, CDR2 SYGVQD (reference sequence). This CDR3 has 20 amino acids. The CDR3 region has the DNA TGCGCCAGCAGTGACCTTCTGGACTGGACTAGCGGGGGATCCACAGATACGCAGTATTTT. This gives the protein CASSDLLDWTSGGSTDTQYF.

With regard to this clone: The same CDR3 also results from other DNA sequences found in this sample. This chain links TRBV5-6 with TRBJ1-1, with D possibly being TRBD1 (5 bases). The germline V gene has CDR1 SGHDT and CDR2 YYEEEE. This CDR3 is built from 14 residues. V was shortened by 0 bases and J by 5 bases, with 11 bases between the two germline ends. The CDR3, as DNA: TGTGCCAGCAGCTTGGTCGGGGGTATGACTGAAGCTTTCTTT. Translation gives CASSLVGGMTEAFF.

CDR3 bases: TGTGCCAGCAGCTTAGATGGACTAGCGGGGGATTACAATGAGCAGTTCTTC. Translated: CASSLDGLAGDYNEQFF. The J gene is TRBJ2-1, the V gene TRBV11-3, with 13 bases aligning to TRBD2. The CDR3 has 17 amino acids. CDR1 SGHNT and CDR2 YENEEA come from the germline V gene. The ends lost 0 bases at V and 4 bases at J; junction bases unmatched: 3.

This CDR3 reads CASSHRRDRGTDTQYF. Written as DNA, the CDR3 is TGCGCCAGCAGCCACAGACGGGACAGGGGCACAGATACGCAGTATTTT. V usage is TRBV4-3 and J usage is TRBJ2-3; TRBD1 matches 9 bases. V dropped 3 bases and J dropped 1; count of bases not matched to a gene: 5. Germline V gives CDR1 LGHNA, CDR2 YSLEER. This CDR3 is built from 16 residues.

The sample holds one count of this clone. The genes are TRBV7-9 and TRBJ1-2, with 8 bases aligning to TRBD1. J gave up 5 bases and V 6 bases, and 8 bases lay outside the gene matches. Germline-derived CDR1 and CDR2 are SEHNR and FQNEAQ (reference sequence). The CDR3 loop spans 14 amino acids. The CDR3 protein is CASRASGGAYGYTF. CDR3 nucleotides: TGTGCCAGCAGGGCATCAGGGGGCGCGTATGGCTACACCTTC.

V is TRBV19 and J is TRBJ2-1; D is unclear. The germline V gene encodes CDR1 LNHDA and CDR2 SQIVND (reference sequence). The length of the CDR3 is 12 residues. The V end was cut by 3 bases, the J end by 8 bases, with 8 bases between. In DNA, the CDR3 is TGTGCCAGTAGTATTGGTGGCCATGAGCAGTTCTTC. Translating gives CASSIGGHEQFF.

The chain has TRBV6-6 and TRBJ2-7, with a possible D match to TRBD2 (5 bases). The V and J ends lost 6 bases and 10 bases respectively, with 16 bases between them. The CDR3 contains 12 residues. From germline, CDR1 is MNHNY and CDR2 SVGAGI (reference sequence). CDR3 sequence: CASSYEGRLQYV. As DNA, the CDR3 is TGTGCCAGCAGCTACGAGGGAAGGCTTCAGTACGTC.

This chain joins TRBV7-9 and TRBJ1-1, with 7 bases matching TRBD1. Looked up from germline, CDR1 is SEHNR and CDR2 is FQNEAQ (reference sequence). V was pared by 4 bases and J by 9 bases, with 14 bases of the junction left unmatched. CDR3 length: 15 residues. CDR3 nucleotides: TGTGCCAGCAGCTATCGACAGGGCGGAATTAGTAAAGCTTTCTTT. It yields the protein CASSYRQGGISKAFF.

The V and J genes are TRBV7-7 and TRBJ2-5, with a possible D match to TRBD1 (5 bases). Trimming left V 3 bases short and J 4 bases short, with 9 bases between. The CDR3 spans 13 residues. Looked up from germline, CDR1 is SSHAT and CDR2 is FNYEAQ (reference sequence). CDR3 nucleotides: TGTGCCAGCAGCTTCCGTAGGGGAGAGACCCAGTACTTC. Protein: CASSFRRGETQYF. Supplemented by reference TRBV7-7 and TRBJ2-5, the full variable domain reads GAGVSQSPRYKVTKRGQDVTLRCDPISSHATLYWYQQALGQGPEFLTYFNYEAQPDKSGLPSDRFSAERPEGSISTLTIQRTEQRDSAMYRCASSFRRGETQYFGPGTRLLVL.

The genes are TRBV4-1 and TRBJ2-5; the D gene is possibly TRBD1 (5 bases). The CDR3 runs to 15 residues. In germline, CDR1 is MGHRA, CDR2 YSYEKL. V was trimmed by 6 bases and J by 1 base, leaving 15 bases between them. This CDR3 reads CASSHLTDFQETQYF. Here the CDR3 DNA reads TGCGCCAGCAGTCACTTGACAGACTTCCAAGAGACCCAGTACTTC.

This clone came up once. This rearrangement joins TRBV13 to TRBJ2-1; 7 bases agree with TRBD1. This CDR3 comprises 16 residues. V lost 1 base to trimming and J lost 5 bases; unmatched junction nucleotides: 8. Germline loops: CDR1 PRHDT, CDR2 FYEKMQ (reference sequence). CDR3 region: CASSLVTGLPHNEQFF. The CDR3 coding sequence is TGTGCCAGCAGCTTAGTGACAGGGCTCCCCCACAATGAGCAGTTCTTC.

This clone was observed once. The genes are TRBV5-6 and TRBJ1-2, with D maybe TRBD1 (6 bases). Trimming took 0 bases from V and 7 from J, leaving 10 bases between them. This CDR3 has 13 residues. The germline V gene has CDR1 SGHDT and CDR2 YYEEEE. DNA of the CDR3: TGTGCCAGCAGCTTGGCAGGGGCGCTTGGCTACACCTTC. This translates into CASSLAGALGYTF. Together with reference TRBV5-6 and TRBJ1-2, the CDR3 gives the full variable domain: DAGVTQSPTHLIKTRGQQVTLRCSPKSGHDTVSWYQQALGQGPQFIFQYYEEEERQRGNFPDRFSGHQFPNYSSELNVNALLLGDSALYLCASSLAGALGYTFGSGTRLTVV.